Given below is one T cell receptor beta chain in context. No antigen is known for it. Data came from immunoSEQ multiplex PCR; TCRdb stores just in-frame clones and leaves some out. The data hold tens of thousands of clones, with 70% to 90% observed a single time. Relapse after autologous stem cell transplantation occurred in every patient, and brentuximab vedotin exposure varied. The germline V gene has CDR1 SGHRS and CDR2 YFSETQ. The CDR3 is 13 amino acids. V was cut by 0 bases and J by 10 bases, with 11 bases left in between. The sample is drawn from a study of PD-1 blockade in classical Hodgkin lymphoma. Overall study findings and caveats: Baseline diversity in complete responders resembled that of newly diagnosed patients.

The source of this sequence is a human donor with classical Hodgkin lymphoma. V is TRBV5-1 and J is TRBJ1-5, with D possibly being TRBD1 (5 bases). Material: peripheral blood mononuclear cells (PBMCs), obtained before the second cycle of nivolumab. The CDR3 here is CASSLGVGDPQHF. The CDR3 DNA reads as TGCGCCAGCAGCTTGGGAGTAGGGGATCCCCAGCATTTT.